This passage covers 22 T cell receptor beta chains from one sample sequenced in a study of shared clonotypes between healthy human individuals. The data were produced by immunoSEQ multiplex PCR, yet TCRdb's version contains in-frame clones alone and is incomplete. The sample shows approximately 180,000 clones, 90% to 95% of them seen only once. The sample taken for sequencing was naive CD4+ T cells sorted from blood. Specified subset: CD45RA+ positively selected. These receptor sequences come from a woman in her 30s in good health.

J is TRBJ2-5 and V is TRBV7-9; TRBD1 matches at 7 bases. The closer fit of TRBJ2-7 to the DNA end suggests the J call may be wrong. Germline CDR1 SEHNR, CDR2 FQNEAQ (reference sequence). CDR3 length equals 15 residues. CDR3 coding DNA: TGTGCCAGCAGCTTAACAGGGGATAAGGTATACGAGCAGTACTTC. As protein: CASSLTGDKVYEQYF.

The DNA of the CDR3 is TGTGCCAGCAGCCCAGGGCCCAGACTTTCCTATGGCTACACCTTC. This translates into CASSPGPRLSYGYTF. The chain combines TRBV13 with TRBJ1-2; a weak D match, TRBD1 (5 bases). Trimming cost V 5 bases and J 4 bases, with 17 bases left between them. The CDR3 has 15 amino acids. From germline, CDR1 is PRHDT and CDR2 FYEKMQ (reference sequence).

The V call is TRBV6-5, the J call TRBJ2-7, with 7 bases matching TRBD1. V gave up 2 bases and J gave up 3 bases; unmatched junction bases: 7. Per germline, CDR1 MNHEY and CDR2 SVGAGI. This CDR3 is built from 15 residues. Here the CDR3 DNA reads TGTGCCAGCAGTTACCCATCTAGGGGGCACTACGAGCAGTACTTC. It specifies CASSYPSRGHYEQYF.

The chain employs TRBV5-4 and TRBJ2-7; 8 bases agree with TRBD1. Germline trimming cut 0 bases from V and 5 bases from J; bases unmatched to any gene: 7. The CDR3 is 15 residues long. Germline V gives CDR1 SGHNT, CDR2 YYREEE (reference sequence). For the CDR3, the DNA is TGTGCCAGCAGCTTGGTAACAGGGGGAGGCGACGAGCAGTACTTC. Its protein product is CASSLVTGGGDEQYF.

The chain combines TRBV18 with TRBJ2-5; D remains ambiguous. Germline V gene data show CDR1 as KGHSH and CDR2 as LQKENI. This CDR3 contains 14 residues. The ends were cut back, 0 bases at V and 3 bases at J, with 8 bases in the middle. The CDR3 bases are TGTGCCAGCTCACCACCGTGGTCAAAAGAGACCCAGTACTTC. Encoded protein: CASSPPWSKETQYF. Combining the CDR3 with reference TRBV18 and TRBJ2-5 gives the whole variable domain NAGVMQNPRHLVRRRGQEARLRCSPMKGHSHVYWYRQLPEEGLKFMVYLQKENIIDESGMPKERFSAEFPKEGPSILRIQQVVRGDSAAYFCASSPPWSKETQYFGPGTRLLVL.

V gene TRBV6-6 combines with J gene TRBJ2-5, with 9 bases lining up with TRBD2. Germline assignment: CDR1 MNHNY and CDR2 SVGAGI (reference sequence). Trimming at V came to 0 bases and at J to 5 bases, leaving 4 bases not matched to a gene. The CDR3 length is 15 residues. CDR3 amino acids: CASSYSRLAEETQYF. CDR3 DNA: TGTGCCAGCAGTTACTCGAGACTAGCGGAGGAGACCCAGTACTTC.

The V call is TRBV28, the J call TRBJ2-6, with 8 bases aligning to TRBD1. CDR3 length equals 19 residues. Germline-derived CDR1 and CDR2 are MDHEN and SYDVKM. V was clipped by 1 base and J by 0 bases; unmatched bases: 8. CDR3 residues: CASSLLVGTGYSGANVLTF. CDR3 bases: TGTGCCAGCAGTTTATTGGTCGGGACAGGATACTCTGGGGCCAACGTCCTGACTTTC.

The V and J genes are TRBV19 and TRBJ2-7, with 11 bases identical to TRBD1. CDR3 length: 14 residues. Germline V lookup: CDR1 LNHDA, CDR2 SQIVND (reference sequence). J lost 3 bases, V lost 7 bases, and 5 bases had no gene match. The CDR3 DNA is TGTGCCAGTACCCGGGACAGGGGGGGCTACGAGCAGTACTTC. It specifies CASTRDRGGYEQYF.

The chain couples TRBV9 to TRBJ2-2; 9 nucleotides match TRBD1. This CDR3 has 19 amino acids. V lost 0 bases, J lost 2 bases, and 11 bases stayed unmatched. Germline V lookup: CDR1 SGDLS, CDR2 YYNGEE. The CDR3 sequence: CASSVERGTGRPNTGELFF. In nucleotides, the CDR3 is TGTGCCAGCAGCGTAGAGAGAGGGACAGGGCGCCCCAACACCGGGGAGCTGTTTTTT.

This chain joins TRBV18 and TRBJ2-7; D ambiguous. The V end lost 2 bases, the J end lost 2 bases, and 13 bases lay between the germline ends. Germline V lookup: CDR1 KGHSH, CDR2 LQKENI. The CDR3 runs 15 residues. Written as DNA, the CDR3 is TGTGCCAGCTCACCAGGTGAAGGGATAGCCTACGAGCAGTACTTC. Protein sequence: CASSPGEGIAYEQYF. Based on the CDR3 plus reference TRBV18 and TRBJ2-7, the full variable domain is NAGVMQNPRHLVRRRGQEARLRCSPMKGHSHVYWYRQLPEEGLKFMVYLQKENIIDESGMPKERFSAEFPKEGPSILRIQQVVRGDSAAYFCASSPGEGIAYEQYFGPGTRLTVT.

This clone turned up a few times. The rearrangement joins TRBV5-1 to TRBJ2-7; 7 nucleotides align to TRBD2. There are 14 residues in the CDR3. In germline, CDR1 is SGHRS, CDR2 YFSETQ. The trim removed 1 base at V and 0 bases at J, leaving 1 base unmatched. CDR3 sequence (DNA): TGCGCCAGCAGCTTGTCTAGCGGCTCCTACGAGCAGTACTTC. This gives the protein CASSLSSGSYEQYF. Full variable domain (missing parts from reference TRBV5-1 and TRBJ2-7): KAGVTQTPRYLIKTRGQQVTLSCSPISGHRSVSWYQQTPGQGLQFLFEYFSETQRNKGNFPGRFSGRQFSNSRSEMNVSTLELGDSALYLCASSLSSGSYEQYFGPGTRLTVT.

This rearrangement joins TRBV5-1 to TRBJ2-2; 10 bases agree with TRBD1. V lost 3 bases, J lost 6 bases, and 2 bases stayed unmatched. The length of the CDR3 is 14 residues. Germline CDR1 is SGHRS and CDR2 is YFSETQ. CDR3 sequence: CASSSGQGPGELFF. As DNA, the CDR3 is TGCGCCAGCAGCTCGGGACAGGGGCCCGGGGAGCTGTTTTTT.

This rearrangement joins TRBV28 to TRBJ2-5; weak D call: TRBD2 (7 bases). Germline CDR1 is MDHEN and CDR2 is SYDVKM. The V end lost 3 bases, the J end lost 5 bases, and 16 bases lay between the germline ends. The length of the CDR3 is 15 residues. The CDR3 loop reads CASSLRGRGVETQYF. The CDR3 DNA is TGTGCCAGCAGTTTGAGGGGGAGGGGTGTTGAGACCCAGTACTTC.

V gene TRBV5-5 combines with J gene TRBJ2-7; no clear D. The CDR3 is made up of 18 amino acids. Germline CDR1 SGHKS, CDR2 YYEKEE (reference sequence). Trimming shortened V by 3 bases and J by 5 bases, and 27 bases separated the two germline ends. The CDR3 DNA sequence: TGTGCCAGCAGCTCCCGTTGGCGTGTGTTGGTGGCCTCGAACGAGCAGTACTTC. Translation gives CASSSRWRVLVASNEQYF.

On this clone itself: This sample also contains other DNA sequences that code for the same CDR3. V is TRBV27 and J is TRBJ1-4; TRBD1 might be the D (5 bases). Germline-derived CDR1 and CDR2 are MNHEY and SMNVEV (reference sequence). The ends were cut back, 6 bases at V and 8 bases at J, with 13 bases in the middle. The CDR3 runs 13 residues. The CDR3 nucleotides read TGTGCCAGCAGCGGGGGTCTGGGGGAAAAACTGTTTTTT. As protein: CASSGGLGEKLFF.

The CDR3, as DNA: TGTGCCACCAGCAGAGATAGTTCGAGGGGACGTGAAGCTTTCTTT. Its protein is CATSRDSSRGREAFF. The chain uses TRBV15 and TRBJ1-1, with a weak D call TRBD1 (5 bases). With 0 bases removed from V and 7 bases from J, the gap between germline ends came to 15 bases. This CDR3 comprises 15 residues. Germline CDR1 and CDR2: LNHNV and YYDKDF (reference sequence).

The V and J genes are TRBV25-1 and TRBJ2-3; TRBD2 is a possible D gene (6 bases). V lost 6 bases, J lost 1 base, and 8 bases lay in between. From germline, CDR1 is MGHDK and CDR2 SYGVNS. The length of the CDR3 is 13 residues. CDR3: CASRLAGTDTQYF. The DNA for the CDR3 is TGTGCCAGCAGACTAGCCGGCACAGATACGCAGTATTTT.

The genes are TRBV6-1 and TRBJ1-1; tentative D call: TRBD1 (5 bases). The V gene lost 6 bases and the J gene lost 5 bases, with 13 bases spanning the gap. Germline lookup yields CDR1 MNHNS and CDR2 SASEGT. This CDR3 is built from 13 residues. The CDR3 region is CASSRVMETEAFF. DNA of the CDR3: TGTGCCAGCAGCAGGGTAATGGAGACTGAAGCTTTCTTT.

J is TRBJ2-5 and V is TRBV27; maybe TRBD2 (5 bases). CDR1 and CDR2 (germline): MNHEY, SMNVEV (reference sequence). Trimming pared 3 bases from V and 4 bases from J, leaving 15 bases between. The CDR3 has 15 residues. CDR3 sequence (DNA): TGTGCCAGCAGTTTTATTCGGGGTCCGGGAGAGACCCAGTACTTC. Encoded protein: CASSFIRGPGETQYF.

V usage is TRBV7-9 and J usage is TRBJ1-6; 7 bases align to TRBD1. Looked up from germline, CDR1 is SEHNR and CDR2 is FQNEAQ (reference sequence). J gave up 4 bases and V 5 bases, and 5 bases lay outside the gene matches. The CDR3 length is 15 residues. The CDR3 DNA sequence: TGTGCCAGCAGCCCAGGGACAGTTTATAATTCACCCCTCCACTTT. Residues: CASSPGTVYNSPLHF.

Here the CDR3 reads CASSNLAGTSYEQYF. The CDR3 region has the DNA TGTGCCAGCTCGAATTTAGCGGGAACCTCCTACGAGCAGTACTTC. This chain links TRBV18 with TRBJ2-7, with 8 bases that match TRBD2. After removal of 6 bases from V and 0 bases from J, the junction contained 7 bases not matched to a gene. The CDR3 consists of 15 residues. CDR1 KGHSH and CDR2 LQKENI come from the germline V gene.

The CDR3 protein is CASSLPGDRAVPQYF. CDR3 bases: TGTGCCAGCAGCCTCCCCGGGGACAGGGCGGTTCCGCAGTACTTC. This rearrangement joins TRBV14 to TRBJ2-7, with TRBD1 matching over 9 bases. The junction had 13 bases not matched to a gene; V was cut back by 4 bases and J by 9 bases. There are 15 residues in the CDR3. Germline CDR1 is SGHDN and CDR2 is FVKESK.